Below are 25 T cell receptor beta chains sequenced from a single sample in a study of molecular identifiers for immune sequencing clone quantification. TCRdb passed the PCR reads through MiXCR, listing each CDR3 protein once. The sample has approximately 630,000 distinct CDR3 sequences, 25% seen once. The sample comprised naive CD8+ T cells from blood, with Jurkat cell RNA spiked in. This sample's subset: FACS-sorted CD8+CD4-CCR7+CD45RA+ naive T cells. The receptors come from a human donor in good health. Some libraries in this study had Jurkat cell RNA spiked in.

This chain connects TRBV12-5 to TRBJ1-1; D remains ambiguous. Trimming removed 7 bases at V and 4 bases at J, with 13 bases between. The CDR3 contains 13 residues. Germline loops: CDR1 LGHNT, CDR2 FRNRAP. CDR3 coding DNA: TGTGCTAGTGAAGCTCAGCCGAGCACTGAAGCTTTCTTT. This sequence encodes CASEAQPSTEAFF.

In this sample, this clonotype turned up many times. This chain connects TRBV20-1 to TRBJ2-7; TRBD1 matches 7 bases. CDR1 is DFQATT and CDR2 is SNEGSKA in the germline V gene (reference sequence). The CDR3 sequence is 15 residues long. Trimming removed 4 bases from V and 2 bases from J; junction bases left unmatched: 11. This CDR3 reads CSANLPQGYTYEQYF. The CDR3 DNA reads TGCAGTGCTAACCTCCCACAGGGGTATACCTACGAGCAGTACTTC.

There are many counts of this clonotype. The junction departs from the called germline gene at one end, perhaps through a read error. The J gene is TRBJ1-2, the V gene TRBV12-3 or TRBV12-4; D gene ambiguous. This CDR3 comprises 9 residues. CDR3 protein: CASSLAEAF. CDR3 in DNA: TGTGCCAGCAGTTTAGCGGAAGCCTTC.

This clonotype has a count of ten or more. The CDR3 DNA reads as TGCAGCGTTGAACTGGGGACAGGGCTTGTCTACGAGCAGTACTTC. Translation gives CSVELGTGLVYEQYF. The chain carries TRBV29-1 and TRBJ2-7; 9 bases agree with TRBD1. The germline V gene has CDR1 SQVTM and CDR2 ANQGSEA. The V and J ends lost 2 bases and 3 bases, in that order; junction bases with no gene match: 8. This CDR3 is 15 amino acids long.

Only a few counts were recorded for this clonotype. The chain carries TRBV13 and TRBJ2-5; possible D gene TRBD1, 5 bases. Germline loops: CDR1 PRHDT, CDR2 FYEKMQ (reference sequence). The CDR3 runs to 16 residues. Between the trimmed V and J ends, which lost 5 bases and 3 bases, there was a span of 19 bases. As DNA, the CDR3 is TGTGCCAGCAGCGCGACCTCCACGACAGCGAAAGAGACCCAGTACTTC. Protein: CASSATSTTAKETQYF.

J is TRBJ2-1 and V is TRBV11-2; 9 nucleotides match TRBD1. The CDR3 consists of 21 residues. Germline V gene data show CDR1 as SGHAT and CDR2 as FQNNGV. J lost 2 bases, V lost 5 bases, and 22 bases had no gene match. CDR3 DNA sequence: TGTGCCAGCAGCCCCCGTTATTCCGGGACAGGGCCTCTCAGGACCTACAATGAGCAGTTCTTC. Translating gives CASSPRYSGTGPLRTYNEQFF.

The chain recombines TRBV27 with TRBJ1-5, with D unclear. V was shortened by 6 bases and J by 2 bases, with 14 bases between the two germline ends. Germline V gene data show CDR1 as MNHEY and CDR2 as SMNVEV (reference sequence). The CDR3 length is 15 residues. The CDR3 is CASSPGVVGNQPQHF. The CDR3 DNA follows: TGTGCCAGCAGCCCCGGGGTCGTTGGCAATCAGCCCCAGCATTTT.

Remarks on this clonotype: A much more abundant neighbour one base away suggests this may be a read error. Here the CDR3 omits its conserved ending phenylalanine or tryptophan, so a read error is the likely source. J is TRBJ1-1 and V is TRBV6-6; D might be TRBD1 (6 bases). With 7 bases removed from V and 0 bases from J, the gap between germline ends came to 9 bases. The germline CDR1 and CDR2 sequences are MNHNY and SVGAGI (reference sequence). This CDR3 region has 13 residues. CDR3 bases: TGTGCCAGCAATGGACAGTTGAACACTGAAGCTTTCTAT. Translated: CASNGQLNTEAFY.

This sequence joins TRBV6-2 or TRBV6-3 and TRBJ2-3; D is undetermined. V was cut by 2 bases and J by 4 bases, with 13 bases left in between. The CDR3 spans 15 residues. CDR1 is MNHEY, CDR2 SVGEGT, per germline. The CDR3, as DNA: TGTGCCAGCAGTTACGCAGGACCCCGCTCAGATACGCAGTATTTT. Translated, it gives CASSYAGPRSDTQYF.

The V call is TRBV19, the J call TRBJ2-1; D not certain. V was cut by 6 bases and J by 5 bases, with 20 bases left in between. CDR1 and CDR2 from the germline V gene are LNHDA and SQIVND (reference sequence). The CDR3 spans 16 residues. The chain's CDR3 is CASRYGSGSLNNEQFF. CDR3 bases: TGTGCCAGTAGGTACGGTTCCGGGTCTCTAAACAATGAGCAGTTCTTC.

The V and J genes are TRBV20-1 and TRBJ2-7; 8 nucleotides align to TRBD1. The CDR3 length is 16 residues. Germline trimming cut 2 bases from V and 0 bases from J; bases unmatched to any gene: 9. Germline assignment: CDR1 DFQATT and CDR2 SNEGSKA (reference sequence). The CDR3 here is CSARLSWTGSSYEQYF. The CDR3 nucleotides are TGCAGTGCTAGATTATCCTGGACAGGGAGCTCCTACGAGCAGTACTTC.

For this clonotype: A much larger clonotype is one base distant, so this may be a read error. The chain uses TRBV4-1 and TRBJ2-7; TRBD1 aligns across 10 bases. Trimming cost V 4 bases and J 8 bases; bases outside gene matches: 17. Germline V gene lookup returns CDR1 MGHRA and CDR2 YSYEKL. CDR3 length equals 17 residues. CDR3: CASSRLIPGQGRDKQYF. The DNA of the CDR3 is TGCGCCAGCAGCCGCCTTATCCCGGGACAGGGGCGGGACAAGCAGTACTTC.

The V call is TRBV20-1, the J call TRBJ2-3; D unclear. The CDR3 is made up of 16 amino acids. Deletions cut 0 bases from V and 2 bases from J, with 15 bases between. Germline CDR1 DFQATT, CDR2 SNEGSKA (reference sequence). The CDR3 reads CSARDLSSAPTDTQYF. CDR3 nucleotides: TGCAGTGCTAGAGATCTCTCATCCGCCCCCACAGATACGCAGTATTTT.

The rearrangement uses TRBV20-1 and TRBJ2-5; weak D call: TRBD1 (6 bases). The CDR3 length is 17 residues. Looked up from germline, CDR1 is DFQATT and CDR2 is SNEGSKA (reference sequence). Between the trimmed V and J ends, which lost 3 bases and 2 bases, there was a span of 22 bases. The DNA for the CDR3 is TGCAGTGCTAGGGACAGACAGGTTCCCTCCCTACAAGAGACCCAGTACTTC. It codes for CSARDRQVPSLQETQYF.

This clonotype came up a few times. This could be a read error, since a much larger clone is one nucleotide away. The chain has TRBV29-1 and TRBJ1-1; no firm D call. The V gene's germline CDR1 is SQVTM and CDR2 ANQGSEA. Between the trimmed V and J ends, which lost 6 bases and 3 bases, there was a span of 17 bases. The CDR3 extends over 14 amino acids. The CDR3 sequence is CSVVVGRIYTEAFF. The CDR3 region has the DNA TGCAGCGTCGTGGTTGGACGGATATACACTGAAGCTTTCTTT.

At least ten counts were recorded for this clonotype. The chain links TRBV5-3 to TRBJ2-6, with a tentative D call TRBD1 (6 bases). TRBV5-3 is an ORF, with its function uncertain. Trimming left V 8 bases short and J 0 bases short, with 12 bases between. The length of the CDR3 is 15 residues. The CDR3, as DNA: TGTGCCAGCGGACAGTCCCACTCTGGGGCCAACGTCCTGACTTTC. Encoded protein: CASGQSHSGANVLTF.

This clonotype appeared a single time. This may stem from a read error, because a much larger clone lies one nucleotide away. It is likely a read error, because the conserved phenylalanine at the end of the CDR3 is missing. This sequence joins TRBV4-3 and TRBJ2-5; D is perhaps TRBD2 (6 bases). Germline V gives CDR1 LGHNA, CDR2 YSLEER. The CDR3 runs to 14 residues. Trimming removed 7 bases from V and 6 bases from J, with 18 bases in between. CDR3 sequence: CASKPGAGTKTQYS. CDR3 DNA sequence: TGCGCCAGCAAACCGGGAGCCGGCACGAAGACCCAGTACTCC.

This clonotype was recorded many times. The chain couples TRBV7-6 to TRBJ1-5; no clear D. This CDR3 is 14 amino acids long. Germline V gene sequence: CDR1 SGHVS, CDR2 FNYEAQ. The V end was cut by 5 bases, the J end by 3 bases, with 11 bases between. The CDR3 spells CASSLDGTNQPQHF. CDR3 in DNA: TGTGCCAGCAGCCTGGACGGTACCAATCAGCCCCAGCATTTT.

This clonotype appeared a few times. One junction end does not reproduce the germline sequence, and a read error may be involved. The V call is TRBV6-1, the J call TRBJ2-7; 8 nucleotides agree with TRBD1. There are 13 residues in the CDR3. From germline, CDR1 is MNHNS and CDR2 SASEGT. For the CDR3, the DNA is TGCGCCAGCGGTAGGACAGGGCCCTACGAGCAGTACTTC. The encoded protein is CASGRTGPYEQYF.

The table lists this clonotype with a few counts. The chain couples TRBV7-9 to TRBJ1-3; D is uncertain. The CDR3 runs to 16 residues. The V end was cut by 3 bases, the J end by 1 base, with 13 bases between. Germline lookup yields CDR1 SEHNR and CDR2 FQNEAQ (reference sequence). In nucleotides, the CDR3 is TGTGCCAGCAGCTTGCCAGCATTAGGGTCTGGAAACACCATATATTTT. Its translation is CASSLPALGSGNTIYF.

There are many counts of this clonotype. The chain has TRBV29-1 and TRBJ2-5; TRBD2 aligns across 11 bases. Germline CDR1 is SQVTM and CDR2 is ANQGSEA. Losses at the gene ends were 2 bases for V and 5 bases for J; bases not matched to a gene: 4. This CDR3 contains 14 residues. The CDR3 sequence: CSVEWGLAAETQYF. CDR3 sequence (DNA): TGCAGCGTTGAATGGGGACTAGCGGCGGAGACCCAGTACTTC.

This clonotype was counted between two and nine times. This chain links TRBV7-6 with TRBJ1-1; 9 bases are a match to TRBD1. The CDR3 is made up of 16 amino acids. Germline CDR1 reads SGHVS; CDR2 reads FNYEAQ. With V trimmed by 4 bases and J by 0 bases, 6 bases remained unmatched. The CDR3 coding sequence is TGTGCCAGCAGCTCTTCCGGGACAGGGATGAACACTGAAGCTTTCTTT. This sequence encodes CASSSSGTGMNTEAFF.

V is TRBV2 and J is TRBJ2-5; tentatively, D is TRBD2 (6 bases). The CDR3 is made up of 14 amino acids. Germline loops: CDR1 SNHLY, CDR2 FYNNEI. The CDR3, as DNA: TGTGCTATGACGGGACTTGGGAGCCAAGAGACCCAGTACTTC. Translating gives CAMTGLGSQETQYF.

This clonotype was seen at least ten times. This sequence joins TRBV7-9 and TRBJ2-7, with 10 bases matching TRBD2. Germline-derived CDR1 and CDR2 are SEHNR and FQNEAQ (reference sequence). The CDR3 sequence is 14 residues long. The V and J ends lost 6 bases and 3 bases, in that order; junction bases with no gene match: 5. Written as DNA, the CDR3 is TGTGCCAGCAGTTCGGGACTAGCGAACTACGAGCAGTACTTC. This gives the protein CASSSGLANYEQYF. The whole variable domain, remainder taken from reference TRBV7-9 and TRBJ2-7, is DTGVSQNPRHKITKRGQNVTFRCDPISEHNRLYWYRQTLGQGPEFLTYFQNEAQLEKSRLLSDRFSAERPKGSFSTLEIQRTEQGDSAMYLCASSSGLANYEQYFGPGTRLTVT.

In this sample, this clonotype turned up many times. The chain employs TRBV4-3 and TRBJ1-3, with a possible D match to TRBD1 (5 bases). Trimming shortened V by 0 bases and J by 0 bases, and 12 bases separated the two germline ends. The germline gives CDR1 LGHNA, CDR2 YSLEER. The CDR3 length is 17 residues. CDR3 DNA sequence: TGCGCCAGCAGCCAAGATTGGCAGGGTGTCTCTGGAAACACCATATATTTT. Translated, it gives CASSQDWQGVSGNTIYF.